This TCR beta chain came from a study of regulatory T cells in long-lasting Graves disease. Libraries of TCR beta came from iRepertoire HTBI primers plus Arm-PCR of CDR3 regions. A single record per CDR3 protein comes from TCRdb applying MiXCR to the multiplex PCR reads. The table lists roughly 420,000 distinct CDR3 sequences, approximately 16% of them singletons. As for time point: newly diagnosed GD, antithyroid drugs for less than 3 months. Isolated PBMC RNA provided the starting material for the TCR library. With 6 bases removed from V and 0 bases from J, the gap between germline ends came to 11 bases. The CDR3 runs to 15 residues. Looked up from germline, CDR1 is MNHNS and CDR2 is SASEGT. These data also featured in a second study, about T cells in Graves' hyperthyroidism and ophthalmopathy. This second study notes: Initially, a first-round RT-PCR of the TCR CDR3 employed the HTBI primer set.

The chain is built from TRBV6-1 and TRBJ2-2, with D perhaps assigned TRBD1 or TRBD2 (5 bases each). This material consisted of peripheral blood mononuclear cells (PBMCs), taken at new diagnosis, from a patient treated with antithyroid drugs. The sequence came from a woman between 18 and 29 years old with Graves disease. DNA for the CDR3: TGTGCCAGCAGAAGGGACCGCTCGAACACCGGGGAGCTGTTTTTT. Translation: CASRRDRSNTGELFF.